This T cell receptor beta chain is from a study of T cells after yellow fever vaccination. Turning to the study itself: Libraries from low-cell-number fractions were prepared with the SMART-Seq v4 Ultra Low Input RNA kit. Study-wide points: Re-detected after boosting: most primary clones, almost 97% of CD4 and roughly 90% of CD8. The secondary response showed a weaker magnitude and a faster peak, day 5 versus 15.

At least ten counts were recorded for this clonotype. The antigen remains undetermined. The 5'RACE template-switching step produced TCR cDNA and added a universal primer site and UMIs. TCRdb analysed the 5' RACE reads with MiXCR anew, one entry per CDR3 protein. The sample has about 220,000 distinct CDR3 sequences; less than 3.5% are singletons. The material sequenced was CD4+ T cells sorted from PBMCs, taken 10 days after the yellow fever booster vaccination. The receptor comes from a man aged 18 to 29 who received the YFV17D yellow fever vaccine.

CDR3 loop: CASSSQGATNEKLFF. The CDR3 coding sequence is TGTGCCAGCAGTTCGCAGGGGGCAACTAATGAAAAACTGTTTTTT. V is TRBV12-3 or TRBV12-4 and J is TRBJ1-4, with TRBD1 matching over 7 bases. After removal of 4 bases from V and 0 bases from J, the junction contained 2 bases not matched to a gene. This CDR3 is 15 amino acids long.